Shown below are 27 T cell receptor beta chains from a single sample sequenced in a study of early T cells in non-severe SARS-CoV-2 infection. TCRdb re-analysed the 5' RACE reads in MiXCR, keeping a single row per CDR3 protein. The sample includes 65,000 to 95,000 distinct CDR3 sequences, around 17% of them seen just once. Material for sequencing was whole blood. These receptors all stem from an adult who was a healthcare worker with PCR-confirmed SARS-CoV-2 infection or an uninfected control (not recorded which).

This clonotype was seen only a few times. This sequence joins TRBV19 and TRBJ2-3; perhaps TRBD1 as D (5 bases). The germline V and J ends were trimmed by 6 bases and 0 bases, with 16 bases remaining between them. Per the germline V gene, CDR1 is LNHDA and CDR2 is SQIVND (reference sequence). The CDR3 has 16 amino acids. CDR3 region: CASRRVGRPSTDTQYF. The DNA for the CDR3 is TGTGCCAGTAGGAGAGTGGGGCGGCCTAGCACAGATACGCAGTATTTT. Full variable domain (missing parts from reference TRBV19 and TRBJ2-3): DGGITQSPKYLFRKEGQNVTLSCEQNLNHDAMYWYRQDPGQGLRLIYYSQIVNDFQKGDIAEGYSVSREKKESFPLTVTSAQKNPTAFYLCASRRVGRPSTDTQYFGPGTRLTVL.

The chain joins TRBV7-3 to TRBJ2-7, with D possibly matching TRBD2 (5 bases). Germline CDR1 is SGHTA and CDR2 is FQGTGA. The V end was cut by 5 bases, the J end by 5 bases, with 13 bases between. The CDR3 has 13 residues. CDR3: CASSVAGGHEQYF. The CDR3 DNA follows: TGTGCCAGCAGCGTGGCAGGCGGGCACGAGCAGTACTTC.

This clonotype was observed once. The V and J genes are TRBV29-1 and TRBJ2-2; 9 nucleotides match TRBD1. V shed 7 bases, J shed 5 bases, and the junction held 8 bases outside the gene matches. Germline CDR1 reads SQVTM; CDR2 reads ANQGSEA. The CDR3 has 14 residues. The CDR3 region is CSGGKTGGTGELFF. Written as DNA, the CDR3 is TGCAGCGGTGGGAAGACAGGGGGGACCGGGGAGCTGTTTTTT.

In its sample, this clonotype was seen a few times. This rearrangement joins TRBV28 to TRBJ1-2; tentatively, D is TRBD1 (6 bases). This CDR3 region has 16 residues. Trimming removed 6 bases from V and 1 base from J, with 18 bases in between. Per the germline V gene, CDR1 is MDHEN and CDR2 is SYDVKM. The CDR3, as DNA: TGTGCCAGCAGAATACAGGGTCAGGGGCTTAACTATGGCTACACCTTC. Amino acid sequence: CASRIQGQGLNYGYTF.

This clonotype came up a few times. V usage is TRBV12-3 or TRBV12-4 and J usage is TRBJ2-4; tentatively, D is TRBD1 (6 bases). Between the trimmed V and J ends, which lost 6 bases and 8 bases, there was a span of 20 bases. The CDR3 has 15 amino acids. CDR3 in amino acids: CASSPTGLGADIQYF. In DNA form, the CDR3 reads TGTGCCAGCAGCCCTACAGGGTTGGGTGCGGACATTCAGTACTTC.

This clonotype was picked up many times. The chain employs TRBV7-8 and TRBJ2-3; a weak D match, TRBD2 (6 bases). CDR1 and CDR2 (germline): SGHVS, FQNEAQ. This CDR3 has 15 residues. V was shortened by 4 bases and J by 0 bases, with 11 bases between the two germline ends. The CDR3 DNA reads TGTGCCAGCAGCTACGGGGGAGCTAGCACAGATACGCAGTATTTT. Its protein is CASSYGGASTDTQYF.

This clonotype was observed a handful of times. The J gene is TRBJ2-1, the V gene TRBV19, with no clear D. The germline V gene has CDR1 LNHDA and CDR2 SQIVND (reference sequence). The V gene lost 7 bases and the J gene lost 0 bases, with 13 bases spanning the gap. This CDR3 comprises 15 residues. Here the CDR3 reads CASIGSVSSYNEQFF. Here the CDR3 DNA reads TGTGCCAGTATAGGTTCAGTCAGCTCCTACAATGAGCAGTTCTTC.

As concerns this clonotype: A junction end diverges from the germline sequence, so it may reflect a read error. The chain couples TRBV6-4 to TRBJ1-6; D possibly corresponds to TRBD1 (6 bases). CDR3 length: 15 amino acids. Germline V lookup: CDR1 MRHNA, CDR2 SNTAGT. CDR3 sequence: CVSSDRSSYNSPLHF. The CDR3, as DNA: TGTGTCAGCAGTGACAGGAGCTCCTATAATTCACCCCTCCACTTT.

The V and J genes are TRBV5-1 and TRBJ1-6; 7 positions agree with TRBD1. This CDR3 spans 15 amino acids. CDR1 SGHRS and CDR2 YFSETQ come from the germline V gene. V was clipped by 0 bases and J by 6 bases; unmatched bases: 3. The CDR3: CASSLEGGGNSPLHF. For the CDR3, the DNA is TGCGCCAGCAGCTTGGAAGGGGGCGGTAATTCACCCCTCCACTTT.

The chain combines TRBV29-1 with TRBJ2-1; 8 bases line up with TRBD2. This CDR3 has 16 amino acids. CDR1 and CDR2 from the germline V gene are SQVTM and ANQGSEA. V shed 5 bases and J 4 bases; nucleotides not matched to a gene: 13. CDR3 region: CSVSGGGRPDYNEQFF. In DNA form, the CDR3 reads TGCAGCGTTAGCGGGGGCGGGAGGCCAGATTACAATGAGCAGTTCTTC.

For the CDR3, the DNA is TGCGCCAGCAGCTTTAGGGCTGAGGGCTACGAGCAGTACTTC. Protein product: CASSFRAEGYEQYF. This chain connects TRBV5-1 to TRBJ2-7; D possibly corresponds to TRBD2 (5 bases). The CDR3 consists of 14 residues. Germline CDR1 SGHRS, CDR2 YFSETQ. Deletions cut 2 bases from V and 3 bases from J, with 12 bases between.

In its sample, this clonotype was seen a few times. V and J are TRBV28 and TRBJ1-1, with D possibly matching TRBD1 (5 bases). Germline loops: CDR1 MDHEN, CDR2 SYDVKM. The CDR3 loop spans 14 amino acids. Trimming left V 6 bases short and J 0 bases short, with 11 bases between. The chain's CDR3 is CASRGGWVNTEAFF. For the CDR3, the DNA is TGTGCCAGCAGGGGGGGTTGGGTGAACACTGAAGCTTTCTTT.

This chain uses TRBV5-1 with TRBJ2-1; possible D gene TRBD2, 6 bases. Germline V gene lookup returns CDR1 SGHRS and CDR2 YFSETQ. This CDR3 has 14 amino acids. The germline V and J ends were trimmed by 4 bases and 7 bases, with 15 bases remaining between them. This CDR3 reads CASSPKTGVNEQFF. The CDR3 bases are TGCGCCAGCAGCCCGAAGACGGGGGTTAATGAGCAGTTCTTC.

This clonotype occurred a few times. The V gene is TRBV19, the J gene TRBJ2-3, with a tentative D call TRBD2 (5 bases). CDR3 length equals 13 residues. V was clipped by 1 base and J by 6 bases, with 8 bases between them. Germline V gene sequence: CDR1 LNHDA, CDR2 SQIVND (reference sequence). The CDR3 DNA sequence: TGTGCCAGTAGTATAGTTACTAGTGATACGCAGTATTTT. It translates to CASSIVTSDTQYF.

This sequence joins TRBV19 and TRBJ2-7, with TRBD2 identical over 11 bases. The CDR3 is 17 amino acids. Germline V gene sequence: CDR1 LNHDA, CDR2 SQIVND (reference sequence). V shed 5 bases and J 2 bases; nucleotides not matched to a gene: 11. The CDR3 loop reads CASSLRLAGMAAYEQYF. The CDR3, as DNA: TGTGCCAGTAGTCTCCGACTAGCGGGAATGGCGGCCTACGAGCAGTACTTC.

This sequence joins TRBV7-2 and TRBJ2-3; 9 positions match TRBD2. The CDR3 is 15 residues long. The ends lost 7 bases at V and 2 bases at J; junction bases unmatched: 7. Germline assignment: CDR1 SGHTA and CDR2 FQGNSA. DNA for the CDR3: TGTGCCAGCACCCCTCTAGCGGGAATCACAGATACGCAGTATTTT. Translating it yields CASTPLAGITDTQYF.

The rearrangement links TRBV7-2 to TRBJ1-2; D possibly corresponds to TRBD1 (6 bases). Germline lookup yields CDR1 SGHTA and CDR2 FQGNSA. This CDR3 region has 15 residues. V was cut by 3 bases and J by 6 bases, with 17 bases left in between. CDR3 in DNA: TGTGCCAGCAGCTTTTTCTTGGGGCAGGGGCATGGCTACACCTTC. Translating gives CASSFFLGQGHGYTF.

This clonotype showed up just a few times. The rearrangement links TRBV28 to TRBJ2-5; D uncertain. The ends were cut back, 2 bases at V and 1 base at J, with 5 bases in the middle. Germline V gives CDR1 MDHEN, CDR2 SYDVKM. The CDR3 has 13 residues. As DNA, the CDR3 is TGTGCCAGCAGTTTAGCCCGCCAAGAGACCCAGTACTTC. Its translation is CASSLARQETQYF.

This clonotype was seen only a few times. A read error may produce the germline difference seen at one junction end. V gene TRBV9 combines with J gene TRBJ1-1, with D possibly being TRBD1 (6 bases). CDR1 and CDR2 (germline): SGDLS, YYNGEE. The CDR3 contains 14 residues. CDR3 residues: CASSVGGPGVEVFF. The CDR3 region has the DNA TGTGCCAGCAGCGTAGGGGGGCCTGGGGTAGAAGTTTTCTTT.

This clonotype was seen a handful of times. The genes are TRBV2 and TRBJ1-1; the match to TRBD1 covers 8 bases. The CDR3 is 14 residues long. The germline V gene encodes CDR1 SNHLY and CDR2 FYNNEI. Trimming removed 6 bases from V and 5 bases from J; junction bases left unmatched: 8. The CDR3 protein is CASRMVTGGTEAFF. The DNA for the CDR3 is TGTGCCAGCAGGATGGTTACAGGGGGAACTGAAGCTTTCTTT.

V usage is TRBV11-3 and J usage is TRBJ2-1, with D possibly being TRBD2 (5 bases). Germline values: CDR1 SGHNT, CDR2 YENEEA. The CDR3 is made up of 16 amino acids. Trimming left V 1 base short and J 5 bases short, with 15 bases between. The CDR3 DNA is TGTGCCAGCAGCTTAGGGCGGGTTCTAGGTAACAATGAGCAGTTCTTC. Protein sequence: CASSLGRVLGNNEQFF.

The genes are TRBV29-1 and TRBJ2-7; 8 bases align to TRBD1. In germline, CDR1 is SQVTM, CDR2 ANQGSEA. The CDR3 runs 11 residues. With V trimmed by 5 bases and J by 3 bases, 0 bases remained unmatched. Here the CDR3 DNA reads TGCAGCGTTACAGGGGGCTACGAGCAGTACTTC. Protein product: CSVTGGYEQYF.

This clonotype was seen repeatedly, ten times or more. The chain combines TRBV6-1 with TRBJ1-2; D may be TRBD1 (6 bases). Germline assignment: CDR1 MNHNS and CDR2 SASEGT. V gave up 5 bases and J gave up 5 bases, with 15 bases separating them. This CDR3 is 14 amino acids long. The CDR3, as DNA: TGTGCCAGCAGTCAAGGGGGGCGCGAGTATGGCTACACCTTC. Translation: CASSQGGREYGYTF.

V is TRBV5-1 and J is TRBJ2-7; tentatively, D is TRBD1 (6 bases). Germline assignment: CDR1 SGHRS and CDR2 YFSETQ. The CDR3 is made up of 15 amino acids. V dropped 3 bases and J dropped 0 bases, with 13 bases sitting between them. The DNA for the CDR3 is TGCGCCAGCAGCTACCTACAGGGCTCCTCCTACGAGCAGTACTTC. It encodes CASSYLQGSSYEQYF.

The rearrangement joins TRBV7-9 to TRBJ1-5; weak D call: TRBD1 (6 bases). This CDR3 comprises 16 residues. Germline lookup yields CDR1 SEHNR and CDR2 FQNEAQ (reference sequence). The V end lost 5 bases, the J end lost 0 bases, and 14 bases lay between the germline ends. The chain's CDR3 is CASSPGTINSNQPQHF. The CDR3 coding sequence is TGTGCCAGCAGCCCCGGGACAATTAATAGCAATCAGCCCCAGCATTTT.

In this sample, this clonotype turned up many times. This chain uses TRBV27 with TRBJ2-7, with D possibly being TRBD1 (8 bases). V lost 3 bases and J 2 bases, leaving 14 bases between the germline ends. The germline V gene encodes CDR1 MNHEY and CDR2 SMNVEV (reference sequence). This CDR3 region has 15 residues. The CDR3 sequence is CASSFGQGGTYEQYF. CDR3 coding DNA: TGTGCCAGCAGTTTTGGACAGGGAGGGACCTACGAGCAGTACTTC.

This clonotype came up a few times. The chain joins TRBV6-2 or TRBV6-3 to TRBJ1-6; D not resolved. This CDR3 is 13 amino acids long. Trimming left V 4 bases short and J 10 bases short, with 11 bases between. Germline lookup yields CDR1 MNHEY and CDR2 SVGEGT. DNA for the CDR3: TGTGCCAGCAGTTCCCTCTTGGGGTCACCCCTCCACTTT. It specifies CASSSLLGSPLHF.